Each of the 31 T cell receptor beta chains below was sequenced from the same sample in a study of control samples from healthy donors and cancer patients. Assay: immunoSEQ multiplex PCR; the TCRdb copy retains only in-frame clones and omits some. The sample records some 250,000 clones, approximately 80% being singletons. Sequencing was done on a sample of PBMCs. Receptors originate from a woman in her sixties with lung cancer.

The genes are TRBV3-1 (or the pseudogene TRBV3-2) and TRBJ1-1; no clear D gene. V was cut by 0 bases and J by 6 bases, with 14 bases left in between. From germline, CDR1 is LGHDT and CDR2 YNNKEL (reference sequence). This CDR3 spans 15 amino acids. CDR3 nucleotide sequence: TGTGCCAGCAGCCAAGAGGCGGGGTCGGGAGCTGAAGCTTTCTTT. This translates into CASSQEAGSGAEAFF.

This clone was picked up a small number of times. The J gene is TRBJ2-2, the V gene TRBV10-1; TRBD1 is a possible D gene (6 bases). CDR1 WNHNN and CDR2 SYGVQD come from the germline V gene (reference sequence). The V and J ends lost 6 bases and 6 bases respectively, with 11 bases between them. The CDR3 sequence is 13 residues long. CDR3 loop: CASSYRVSGELFF. CDR3 sequence (DNA): TGCGCCAGCAGCTACAGGGTGTCCGGGGAGCTGTTTTTT.

Worth noting for this clone: The junction does not match germline at one end; this may be a read error. The chain is built from TRBV7-7 and TRBJ2-1; TRBD1 aligns across 8 bases. The CDR3 spans 17 residues. CDR1 is SSHAT, CDR2 FNYEAQ, per germline (reference sequence). The CDR3 protein is CASSRGPRGQVSNEQFF. The CDR3 nucleotides are TGTGCTAGCAGCCGGGGGCCCCGGGGACAGGTTTCCAATGAGCAGTTCTTC.

The chain employs TRBV25-1 and TRBJ2-7; 8 nucleotides match TRBD1. This CDR3 contains 14 residues. Germline V gene data show CDR1 as MGHDK and CDR2 as SYGVNS. With 2 bases clipped from V and 3 bases from J, the junction kept 3 bases outside the gene matches. In DNA, the CDR3 is TGTGCCAGCAGTGAAGGACAGGGCCGCTACGAGCAGTACTTC. Residues: CASSEGQGRYEQYF.

J is TRBJ2-7 and V is TRBV7-8, with D possibly TRBD1 on 7 matching bases. The CDR3 has 15 residues. Germline V gene data show CDR1 as SGHVS and CDR2 as FQNEAQ. Trimming removed 1 base at V and 5 bases at J, with 15 bases between. DNA of the CDR3: TGTGCCAGCAGCTTAGGGTGGAGGGGGCAGAACGAGCAGTACTTC. Its protein is CASSLGWRGQNEQYF.

The CDR3 DNA reads as TGCGCCAGCAGCTTGGGCCCAGGGAGGGCAGAGACCCAGTACTTC. Translating gives CASSLGPGRAETQYF. J is TRBJ2-5 and V is TRBV5-1; 7 bases line up with TRBD2. The CDR3 is made up of 15 amino acids. With 0 bases clipped from V and 4 bases from J, the junction kept 6 bases outside the gene matches. Germline-derived CDR1 and CDR2 are SGHRS and YFSETQ.

V usage is TRBV19 and J usage is TRBJ1-3; D possibly corresponds to TRBD1 (6 bases). The germline V gene encodes CDR1 LNHDA and CDR2 SQIVND (reference sequence). The CDR3 sequence is 15 residues long. Between the trimmed V and J ends, which lost 6 bases and 0 bases, there was a span of 12 bases. Here the CDR3 DNA reads TGTGCCAGTAGGGCAGACAGGATCTCTGGAAACACCATATATTTT. It yields the protein CASRADRISGNTIYF. The entire variable domain, with the rest obtained from reference TRBV19 and TRBJ1-3, is as follows: DGGITQSPKYLFRKEGQNVTLSCEQNLNHDAMYWYRQDPGQGLRLIYYSQIVNDFQKGDIAEGYSVSREKKESFPLTVTSAQKNPTAFYLCASRADRISGNTIYFGEGSWLTVV.

The chain uses TRBV4-1 and TRBJ2-7, with TRBD1 matching over 11 bases. The trim removed 3 bases at V and 5 bases at J, leaving 12 bases unmatched. Germline V gene data show CDR1 as MGHRA and CDR2 as YSYEKL. This CDR3 is built from 17 residues. CDR3 coding DNA: TGCGCCAGCAGCCAGTTTGGGACAGGGGGGTTCGATGACGAGCAGTACTTC. It yields the protein CASSQFGTGGFDDEQYF.

The gene calls are TRBV18 and TRBJ2-7; the match to TRBD1 covers 9 bases. Germline assignment: CDR1 KGHSH and CDR2 LQKENI. The CDR3 is made up of 14 amino acids. Trimming at V came to 6 bases and at J to 6 bases, leaving 9 bases not matched to a gene. The CDR3 DNA sequence: TGTGCCAGCTCTACCGGGACAGGGAAAGGCGAGCAGTACTTC. Translating gives CASSTGTGKGEQYF. The whole variable domain, filled in from reference TRBV18 and TRBJ2-7, reads NAGVMQNPRHLVRRRGQEARLRCSPMKGHSHVYWYRQLPEEGLKFMVYLQKENIIDESGMPKERFSAEFPKEGPSILRIQQVVRGDSAAYFCASSTGTGKGEQYFGPGTRLTVT.

Here the CDR3 DNA reads TGCGCCAGCAGTGTCGGGAGCTCCTATAATTCACCCCTCCACTTT. It yields the protein CASSVGSSYNSPLHF. The rearrangement links TRBV10-1 to TRBJ1-6; D ambiguous. The germline gives CDR1 WNHNN, CDR2 SYGVQD (reference sequence). Trimming shortened V by 4 bases and J by 0 bases, and 7 bases separated the two germline ends. The CDR3 contains 15 residues.

The chain uses TRBV12-3 or TRBV12-4 and TRBJ1-2; D gene ambiguous. The CDR3 is 11 residues long. The V end was cut by 1 base, the J end by 9 bases, with 6 bases between. CDR3 in DNA: TGTGCCAGCAGTTTAGGCCCCCGCTACACCTTC. Its protein product is CASSLGPRYTF.

This clone came up a few times. The chain has TRBV6-5 and TRBJ2-7; no clear D gene. The CDR3 runs to 15 residues. Between the trimmed V and J ends, which lost 6 bases and 5 bases, there was a span of 20 bases. The germline V gene encodes CDR1 MNHEY and CDR2 SVGAGI. The DNA of the CDR3 is TGTGCCAGCAGCCGCCCCTCATCCCCAAGGGACGAGCAGTACTTC. It encodes CASSRPSSPRDEQYF.

The rearrangement uses TRBV6-5 and TRBJ1-3; TRBD1 might be the D (6 bases). V was cut by 6 bases and J by 0 bases, with 12 bases left in between. Looked up from germline, CDR1 is MNHEY and CDR2 is SVGAGI. The CDR3 covers 15 residues. CDR3 nucleotides: TGTGCCAGCAGACCGACAGGCCGCTCTGGAAACACCATATATTTT. Its protein product is CASRPTGRSGNTIYF.

This clone appeared a single time. The chain uses TRBV6-2 or TRBV6-3 and TRBJ1-2; the D is unclear. This CDR3 has 11 amino acids. Per the germline V gene, CDR1 is MNHEY and CDR2 is SVGEGT. V gave up 0 bases and J gave up 12 bases, with 8 bases separating them. The CDR3 region has the DNA TGTGCCAGCAGTTACTCCGGAAGCGACACCTTC. Protein product: CASSYSGSDTF.

The chain carries TRBV7-9 and TRBJ2-1; TRBD2 aligns across 9 bases. This CDR3 has 15 amino acids. The V gene end was trimmed by 3 bases and the J gene end by 6 bases; junction bases not matched to a gene: 6. Per germline, CDR1 SEHNR and CDR2 FQNEAQ (reference sequence). The CDR3 is CASSLTSGGTNEQFF. DNA for the CDR3: TGTGCCAGCAGCTTGACTAGCGGAGGGACCAATGAGCAGTTCTTC.

The V gene is TRBV6-5, the J gene TRBJ2-7, with no clear D. Germline values: CDR1 MNHEY, CDR2 SVGAGI. Trimming stripped 7 bases from V and 0 bases from J, with 13 bases between. CDR3 length: 14 amino acids. CDR3 protein: CASTQGLSSYEQYF. The CDR3 DNA follows: TGTGCCAGCACCCAAGGCCTTAGCTCCTACGAGCAGTACTTC.

The rearrangement joins TRBV4-1 to TRBJ1-5; D is undetermined. With 0 bases removed from V and 5 bases from J, the gap between germline ends came to 11 bases. Germline loops: CDR1 MGHRA, CDR2 YSYEKL. This CDR3 comprises 15 residues. The CDR3 nucleotides read TGCGCCAGCAGCCAAGAAGGGCAGCTTGATCAGCCCCAGCATTTT. Its protein product is CASSQEGQLDQPQHF.

This chain links TRBV7-6 with TRBJ2-3, with 11 bases aligning to TRBD2. The CDR3 runs to 14 residues. Germline CDR1 reads SGHVS; CDR2 reads FNYEAQ. J was trimmed by 4 bases and V by 4 bases; bases with no gene match: 1. The CDR3 DNA follows: TGTGCCAGCAGCTCACTAGCGGGGGCAGATACGCAGTATTTT. Protein: CASSSLAGADTQYF.

The chain couples TRBV7-9 to TRBJ1-1; no reliable D call. In germline, CDR1 is SEHNR, CDR2 FQNEAQ (reference sequence). This CDR3 region has 14 residues. V was cut by 3 bases and J by 1 base, with 9 bases left in between. The CDR3 DNA sequence: TGTGCCAGCAGCTTCACCTCAGGGAACACTGAAGCTTTCTTT. Protein sequence: CASSFTSGNTEAFF.

The V gene is TRBV2, the J gene TRBJ1-5, with a weak D call TRBD1 (6 bases). With 3 bases removed from V and 2 bases from J, the gap between germline ends came to 20 bases. The germline CDR1 and CDR2 sequences are SNHLY and FYNNEI. The CDR3 is 18 residues long. The CDR3 DNA sequence: TGTGCCAGCAGTGAGCAGGGGCCGCAGCTTTTCCGCAATCAGCCCCAGCATTTT. It is translated as CASSEQGPQLFRNQPQHF. Supplemented by reference TRBV2 and TRBJ1-5, the full variable domain reads EPEVTQTPSHQVTQMGQEVILRCVPISNHLYFYWYRQILGQKVEFLVSFYNNEISEKSEIFDDQFSVERPDGSNFTLKIRSTKLEDSAMYFCASSEQGPQLFRNQPQHFGDGTRLSIL.

The chain has TRBV3-1 (or the pseudogene TRBV3-2) and TRBJ2-3; 7 bases are shared with TRBD2. V lost 4 bases and J lost 0; bases outside the gene matches: 4. The germline gives CDR1 LGHDT, CDR2 YNNKEL (reference sequence). This CDR3 has 15 amino acids. CDR3 sequence: CASSPTSASTDTQYF. The CDR3 DNA follows: TGTGCCAGCAGCCCAACTAGCGCCAGCACAGATACGCAGTATTTT.

The rearrangement uses TRBV29-1 and TRBJ1-5; 7 bases align to TRBD1. The CDR3 consists of 14 residues. Germline CDR1 and CDR2: SQVTM and ANQGSEA. V lost 5 bases to trimming and J lost 0 bases; unmatched junction nucleotides: 4. The CDR3 loop reads CSVRQGGSNQPQHF. For the CDR3, the DNA is TGCAGCGTTAGACAGGGAGGTAGCAATCAGCCCCAGCATTTT.

The gene calls are TRBV6-1 and TRBJ2-7; D unclear. The V and J ends lost 2 bases and 7 bases respectively, with 12 bases between them. Germline V gives CDR1 MNHNS, CDR2 SASEGT. CDR3 length equals 13 residues. The CDR3 DNA sequence: TGTGCCAGCAGTGAACTGTCCAGTGGGGAGCAGTACTTC. Translating it yields CASSELSSGEQYF.

The chain employs TRBV18 and TRBJ1-1; D is undetermined. The CDR3 runs 16 residues. V shed 3 bases and J shed 2 bases, with 16 bases lying between them. CDR1 is KGHSH, CDR2 LQKENI, per germline. The CDR3 is CASSPTAPVHNTEAFF. The CDR3 bases are TGTGCCAGCTCACCCACCGCCCCGGTACACAACACTGAAGCTTTCTTT.

V is TRBV5-1 and J is TRBJ2-7; D remains unclear. CDR3 size: 12 residues. Germline CDR1 SGHRS, CDR2 YFSETQ. V dropped 4 bases and J dropped 6 bases, with 11 bases sitting between them. For the CDR3, the DNA is TGCGCCAGCAGCGTACCGATGGGCGAGCAGTACTTC. This sequence encodes CASSVPMGEQYF.

The rearrangement uses TRBV5-1 and TRBJ2-1; D unresolved. Germline assignment: CDR1 SGHRS and CDR2 YFSETQ. Trimming shortened V by 0 bases and J by 9 bases, and 10 bases separated the two germline ends. This CDR3 has 13 amino acids. The CDR3 region has the DNA TGCGCCAGCAGCTTGGTAGTGGTTGGTGAGCAGTTCTTC. Amino acid sequence: CASSLVVVGEQFF. Variable domain in full (rest from reference TRBV5-1 and TRBJ2-1): KAGVTQTPRYLIKTRGQQVTLSCSPISGHRSVSWYQQTPGQGLQFLFEYFSETQRNKGNFPGRFSGRQFSNSRSEMNVSTLELGDSALYLCASSLVVVGEQFFGPGTRLTVL.

CDR3 sequence reads: CASSLDIGTAYEQYF. The CDR3 nucleotides read TGCGCCAGCAGCTTGGATATTGGCACCGCCTACGAGCAGTACTTC. The V and J genes are TRBV5-1 and TRBJ2-7; D call uncertain. V shed 0 bases and J shed 2 bases, with 12 bases lying between them. This CDR3 has 15 amino acids. Germline CDR1 reads SGHRS; CDR2 reads YFSETQ.

The rearrangement uses TRBV2 and TRBJ2-2, with 10 bases aligning to TRBD2. The V gene end was trimmed by 7 bases and the J gene end by 4 bases; junction bases not matched to a gene: 6. The CDR3 spans 15 residues. Germline assignment: CDR1 SNHLY and CDR2 FYNNEI. Written as DNA, the CDR3 is TGTGCCAGCATCAAAAGCGGGGGGGGCACCGGGGAGCTGTTTTTT. It yields the protein CASIKSGGGTGELFF. The full variable domain, completed using reference TRBV2 and TRBJ2-2, is EPEVTQTPSHQVTQMGQEVILRCVPISNHLYFYWYRQILGQKVEFLVSFYNNEISEKSEIFDDQFSVERPDGSNFTLKIRSTKLEDSAMYFCASIKSGGGTGELFFGEGSRLTVL.

A single count supports this clone. The chain recombines TRBV4-1 with TRBJ2-7; a weak D match, TRBD1 (5 bases). Germline CDR1 and CDR2: MGHRA and YSYEKL. The CDR3 extends over 15 amino acids. The V and J ends lost 0 bases and 4 bases respectively, with 13 bases between them. The CDR3 protein is CASSQEGSRGYEQYF. The CDR3 nucleotides read TGCGCCAGCAGCCAAGAAGGAAGTAGGGGTTACGAGCAGTACTTC.

The rearrangement links TRBV28 to TRBJ2-5; D may be TRBD2 (6 bases). The CDR3 consists of 17 residues. Trimming stripped 2 bases from V and 1 base from J, with 17 bases between. Germline V gives CDR1 MDHEN, CDR2 SYDVKM. CDR3 in DNA: TGTGCCAGCAGTTTAGCTCCGGCGGGAAGCGGCCAAGAGACCCAGTACTTC. As protein: CASSLAPAGSGQETQYF.

This clone was detected only a few times. Written as DNA, the CDR3 is TGCGCCAGCAGCCCCCTGGCAGGGTTGGGGACAGATACGCAGTATTTT. Translation gives CASSPLAGLGTDTQYF. V is TRBV5-1 and J is TRBJ2-3, with D possibly TRBD1 on 5 matching bases. Trimming left V 4 bases short and J 3 bases short, with 18 bases between. Germline lookup yields CDR1 SGHRS and CDR2 YFSETQ. CDR3 length: 16 residues.